Listed here are 24 T cell receptor beta chains from one sample, sequenced in a study of CD8 T cells in Susac syndrome. Reverse transcription used about 0.5 to 1 ug RNA and random hexamers. TCRdb passed the immunoSEQ multiplex PCR reads through MiXCR, listing each CDR3 protein once. This table holds 77,000 or so distinct CDR3 sequences, around 93% found once. Material for sequencing was CD4+ T cells from PBMCs. These TCRs come from a human donor with Susac syndrome.

The chain couples TRBV5-1 to TRBJ2-5; 8 bases align to TRBD1. V was pared by 2 bases and J by 4 bases, with 4 bases of the junction left unmatched. The CDR3 length is 14 residues. Germline V gene lookup returns CDR1 SGHRS and CDR2 YFSETQ. The CDR3 DNA reads as TGCGCCAGCAGCTTCGGACAGGGCCTAGAGACCCAGTACTTC. It specifies CASSFGQGLETQYF. The full variable domain, rest sourced from reference TRBV5-1 and TRBJ2-5, is KAGVTQTPRYLIKTRGQQVTLSCSPISGHRSVSWYQQTPGQGLQFLFEYFSETQRNKGNFPGRFSGRQFSNSRSEMNVSTLELGDSALYLCASSFGQGLETQYFGPGTRLLVL.

This clonotype appeared a few times. This rearrangement joins TRBV7-2 to TRBJ2-7; D not resolved. Germline V gene data show CDR1 as SGHTA and CDR2 as FQGNSA. Between the trimmed V and J ends, which lost 3 bases and 1 base, there was a span of 1 base. This CDR3 contains 11 residues. CDR3 sequence (DNA): TGTGCCAGCAGCTTGTCCTACGAGCAGTACTTC. Protein product: CASSLSYEQYF.

The rearrangement links TRBV6-5 to TRBJ2-2, with D perhaps matching TRBD1 (5 bases). Germline V CDR1 and CDR2: MNHEY, SVGAGI. Trimming shortened V by 6 bases and J by 6 bases, and 14 bases separated the two germline ends. This CDR3 comprises 14 residues. CDR3 sequence (DNA): TGTGCCAGCAGCCTCCGGACATTGGCCGGGGAGCTGTTTTTT. It specifies CASSLRTLAGELFF.

The chain links TRBV5-4 to TRBJ1-6; D remains unclear. Trimming pared 1 base from V and 8 bases from J, leaving 13 bases between. The CDR3 sequence is 15 residues long. Germline CDR1 and CDR2: SGHNT and YYREEE (reference sequence). The CDR3 sequence: CASSLPGGSDSPLHF. CDR3 bases: TGTGCCAGCAGCTTGCCGGGAGGGAGTGATTCACCCCTCCACTTT. Full variable domain (remainder filled in from reference TRBV5-4 and TRBJ1-6): ETGVTQSPTHLIKTRGQQVTLRCSSQSGHNTVSWYQQALGQGPQFIFQYYREEENGRGNFPPRFSGLQFPNYSSELNVNALELDDSALYLCASSLPGGSDSPLHFGNGTRLTVT.

The V call is TRBV7-2, the J call TRBJ1-5, with D unresolved. The V end was cut by 1 base, the J end by 4 bases, with 14 bases between. The germline CDR1 and CDR2 sequences are SGHTA and FQGNSA. This CDR3 spans 16 amino acids. The CDR3 DNA reads TGTGCCAGCAGCTTAGAAGGGCTGGCGTCTAATCAGCCCCAGCATTTT. This translates into CASSLEGLASNQPQHF.

V usage is TRBV7-9 and J usage is TRBJ1-1; no clear D gene. Trimming took off 4 bases at V and 1 base at J, with 7 bases between the two ends. The CDR3 runs 13 residues. Germline-derived CDR1 and CDR2 are SEHNR and FQNEAQ (reference sequence). In DNA, the CDR3 is TGTGCCAGCAGCTCCCAGAGGAACACTGAAGCTTTCTTT. It is translated as CASSSQRNTEAFF.

The chain carries TRBV7-2 and TRBJ2-1, with TRBD1 matching over 9 bases. Germline V gives CDR1 SGHTA, CDR2 FQGNSA. The trim removed 5 bases at V and 1 base at J, leaving 3 bases unmatched. The CDR3 sequence is 15 residues long. CDR3 bases: TGTGCCAGCAGCGCGGACAGGGGTTCCTACAATGAGCAGTTCTTC. Translated: CASSADRGSYNEQFF.

This sequence joins TRBV6-5 and TRBJ1-1; D gene unclear. CDR3 length equals 16 residues. The germline V gene has CDR1 MNHEY and CDR2 SVGAGI. V was pared by 0 bases and J by 0 bases, with 11 bases between. CDR3 coding DNA: TGTGCCAGCAGTTACTCGACCGCCAGCCTGAACACTGAAGCTTTCTTT. Amino acid sequence: CASSYSTASLNTEAFF.

Concerning this clonotype: Germline and junction disagree at one end, which may indicate a read error. The chain joins TRBV12-3 or TRBV12-4 to TRBJ2-7, with 9 bases lining up with TRBD1. This CDR3 is built from 11 residues. The CDR3 here is CASSYGQGKNF. DNA of the CDR3: TGTGCCAGCAGTTACGGACAGGGGAAGAACTTC.

V is TRBV7-9 and J is TRBJ2-1; D uncertain. Per the germline V gene, CDR1 is SEHNR and CDR2 is FQNEAQ (reference sequence). The CDR3 totals 13 residues. V lost 2 bases, J lost 6 bases, and 8 bases lay in between. This CDR3 is CASSLLTFNEQFF. In nucleotides, the CDR3 is TGTGCCAGCAGCTTACTCACCTTCAATGAGCAGTTCTTC.

V gene TRBV29-1 combines with J gene TRBJ2-1; D possibly corresponds to TRBD2 (5 bases). This CDR3 has 15 amino acids. With 6 bases removed from V and 7 bases from J, the gap between germline ends came to 22 bases. The germline V gene has CDR1 SQVTM and CDR2 ANQGSEA. CDR3 DNA sequence: TGCAGCGTCCTACTAGGAACTCCCCGGAAGAATGAGCAGTTCTTC. Translation gives CSVLLGTPRKNEQFF.

The chain has TRBV6-2 or TRBV6-3 and TRBJ1-5; D is perhaps TRBD1 (6 bases). Germline V lookup: CDR1 MNHEY, CDR2 SVGEGT. The length of the CDR3 is 16 residues. Deletions cut 0 bases from V and 3 bases from J, with 12 bases between. The CDR3 reads CASSYSRGANNQPQHF. The DNA of the CDR3 is TGTGCCAGCAGTTACTCGCGGGGGGCAAACAATCAGCCCCAGCATTTT.

This clonotype was detected once. This chain links TRBV29-1 with TRBJ2-3; weak D call: TRBD2 (6 bases). Trimming shortened V by 2 bases and J by 4 bases, and 22 bases separated the two germline ends. In germline, CDR1 is SQVTM, CDR2 ANQGSEA. This CDR3 is built from 17 residues. In nucleotides, the CDR3 is TGCAGCGTTGAAAGCGGGTCGGGTGATGGGAGACCAGATACGCAGTATTTT. Protein product: CSVESGSGDGRPDTQYF.

This chain joins TRBV2 and TRBJ2-1; a weak D match, TRBD2 (5 bases). V was shortened by 3 bases and J by 4 bases, with 19 bases between the two germline ends. There are 17 residues in the CDR3. Germline V gene lookup returns CDR1 SNHLY and CDR2 FYNNEI. CDR3 nucleotide sequence: TGTGCCAGCAGTGATATAGTCGTGGGAGCGACTTACAATGAGCAGTTCTTC. Protein product: CASSDIVVGATYNEQFF. The whole variable domain, remainder taken from reference TRBV2 and TRBJ2-1, is EPEVTQTPSHQVTQMGQEVILRCVPISNHLYFYWYRQILGQKVEFLVSFYNNEISEKSEIFDDQFSVERPDGSNFTLKIRSTKLEDSAMYFCASSDIVVGATYNEQFFGPGTRLTVL.

This chain uses TRBV6-5 with TRBJ2-7; D unresolved. CDR3 length equals 11 residues. Germline lookup yields CDR1 MNHEY and CDR2 SVGAGI. V was clipped by 6 bases and J by 7 bases, with 10 bases between them. The DNA of the CDR3 is TGTGCCAGCAGGATGACGGATGAGCAGTACTTC. It translates to CASRMTDEQYF.

V usage is TRBV30 and J usage is TRBJ1-5; D uncertain. V lost 5 bases to trimming and J lost 1 base, with 9 bases between them. Germline V gives CDR1 GTSNPN, CDR2 SVGIG (reference sequence). CDR3 size: 13 residues. The CDR3 DNA reads TGTGCCTGGGGGTCCAGGAGCAATCAGCCCCAGCATTTT. It translates to CAWGSRSNQPQHF. Drawing the rest from reference TRBV30 and TRBJ1-5, the complete variable domain is SQTIHQWPATLVQPVGSPLSLECTVEGTSNPNLYWYRQAAGRGLQLLFYSVGIGQISSEVPQNLSASRPQDRQFILSSKKLLLSDSGFYLCAWGSRSNQPQHFGDGTRLSIL.

This clonotype occurred once. The J gene is TRBJ2-7, the V gene TRBV7-2; no clear D. The V and J ends lost 4 bases and 3 bases respectively, with 16 bases between them. This CDR3 spans 15 amino acids. Germline CDR1 reads SGHTA; CDR2 reads FQGNSA. DNA for the CDR3: TGTGCCAGCAGCTATTCCCGAGGTGCAAGCTACGAGCAGTACTTC. Its protein product is CASSYSRGASYEQYF.

The chain combines TRBV16 with TRBJ1-2, with a weak D call TRBD1 (5 bases). Per the germline V gene, CDR1 is KGHSY and CDR2 is FQNENV. Trimming took 4 bases from V and 0 from J, leaving 12 bases between them. The CDR3 length is 15 residues. CDR3 loop: CASSPRQSPNYGYTF. CDR3 DNA: TGTGCCAGCAGCCCTCGACAGTCTCCTAACTATGGCTACACCTTC.

The CDR3, as DNA: TGTGCCATCAGGCGACAGGAAAACTCCTACGAGCAGTACTTC. It codes for CAIRRQENSYEQYF. This chain links TRBV10-3 with TRBJ2-7; tentative D call: TRBD1 (6 bases). Germline V lookup: CDR1 ENHRY, CDR2 SYGVKD. The V gene lost 6 bases and the J gene lost 0 bases, with 12 bases spanning the gap. The CDR3 loop spans 14 amino acids.

The rearrangement links TRBV12-3 or TRBV12-4 to TRBJ2-3, with a tentative D call TRBD2 (6 bases). The CDR3 runs to 16 residues. Between the trimmed V and J ends, which lost 6 bases and 1 base, there was a span of 17 bases. In DNA form, the CDR3 reads TGTGCCAGCAGCCCCCAAACGGGGGAGGGCACAGATACGCAGTATTTT. It encodes CASSPQTGEGTDTQYF.

The chain links TRBV3-1 to TRBJ1-5; D uncertain. The CDR3 covers 17 residues. V lost 4 bases and J 1 base, leaving 17 bases between the germline ends. Germline V gives CDR1 LGHDT, CDR2 YNNKEL (reference sequence). The CDR3 nucleotides are TGTGCCAGCAGCCTTTCTGAAGGGTTTGGAAGCAATCAGCCCCAGCATTTT. Its translation: CASSLSEGFGSNQPQHF.

This chain joins TRBV7-2 and TRBJ1-5; D is uncertain. V shed 5 bases and J shed 4 bases, with 6 bases lying between them. Germline values: CDR1 SGHTA, CDR2 FQGNSA. The CDR3 runs to 12 residues. Here the CDR3 reads CASSRLNQPQHF. The CDR3, as DNA: TGTGCCAGCAGCCGCCTGAATCAGCCCCAGCATTTT.

The V gene is TRBV4-2, the J gene TRBJ1-2; D unclear. V was cut by 0 bases and J by 5 bases, with 28 bases left in between. The germline V gene has CDR1 LGHNA and CDR2 YNFKEQ. This CDR3 has 20 residues. The CDR3 is CASSQEPLSISRVRIYGYTF. The DNA of the CDR3 is TGTGCCAGCAGCCAAGAGCCTTTATCGATTAGCCGGGTACGCATTTATGGCTACACCTTC.

This chain connects TRBV10-3 to TRBJ2-3; 14 positions match TRBD2. From germline, CDR1 is ENHRY and CDR2 SYGVKD. This CDR3 comprises 19 residues. Unmatched junction bases numbered 17, after V lost 8 bases and J lost 4 bases. Here the CDR3 DNA reads TGTGCCATCCGGAGAAGACAGGGACTAGCGGGAGATCAGGCAGATACGCAGTATTTT. Protein product: CAIRRRQGLAGDQADTQYF.